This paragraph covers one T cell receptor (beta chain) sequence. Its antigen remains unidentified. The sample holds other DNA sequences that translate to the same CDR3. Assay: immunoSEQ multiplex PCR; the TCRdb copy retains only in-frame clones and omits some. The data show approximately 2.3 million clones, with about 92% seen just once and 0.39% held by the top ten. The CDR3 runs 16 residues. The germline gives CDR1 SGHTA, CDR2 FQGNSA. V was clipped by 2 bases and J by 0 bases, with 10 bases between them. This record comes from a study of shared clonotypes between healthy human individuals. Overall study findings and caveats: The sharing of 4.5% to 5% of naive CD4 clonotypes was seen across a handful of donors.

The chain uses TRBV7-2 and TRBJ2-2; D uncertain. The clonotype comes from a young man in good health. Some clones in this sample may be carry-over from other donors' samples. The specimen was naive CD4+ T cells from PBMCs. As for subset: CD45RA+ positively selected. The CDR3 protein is CASSLTGGANTGELFF. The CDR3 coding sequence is TGTGCCAGCAGCTTAACGGGCGGAGCGAACACCGGGGAGCTGTTTTTT.